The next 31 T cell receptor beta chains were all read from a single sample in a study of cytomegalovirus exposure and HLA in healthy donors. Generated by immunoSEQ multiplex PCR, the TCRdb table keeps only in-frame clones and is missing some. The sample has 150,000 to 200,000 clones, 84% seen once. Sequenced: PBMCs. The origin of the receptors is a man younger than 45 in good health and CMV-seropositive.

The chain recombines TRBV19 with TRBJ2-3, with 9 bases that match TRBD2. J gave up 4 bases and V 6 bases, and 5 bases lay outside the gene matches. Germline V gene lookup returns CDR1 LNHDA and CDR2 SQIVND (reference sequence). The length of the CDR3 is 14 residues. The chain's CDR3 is CASSGGGGADTQYF. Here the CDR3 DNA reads TGTGCCAGTAGCGGCGGGGGGGGCGCAGATACGCAGTATTTT.

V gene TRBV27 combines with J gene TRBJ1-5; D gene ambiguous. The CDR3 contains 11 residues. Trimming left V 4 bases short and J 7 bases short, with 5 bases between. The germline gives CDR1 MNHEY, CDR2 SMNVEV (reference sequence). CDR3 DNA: TGTGCCAGCAGTTCGCGACAGCCCCAGCATTTT. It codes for CASSSRQPQHF.

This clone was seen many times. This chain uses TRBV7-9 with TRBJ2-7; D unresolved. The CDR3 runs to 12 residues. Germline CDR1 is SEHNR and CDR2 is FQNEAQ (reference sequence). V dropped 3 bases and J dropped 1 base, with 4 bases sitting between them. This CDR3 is CASSFRSYEQYF. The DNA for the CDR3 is TGTGCCAGCAGCTTCAGGTCCTACGAGCAGTACTTC. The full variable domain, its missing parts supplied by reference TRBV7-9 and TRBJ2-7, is DTGVSQNPRHKITKRGQNVTFRCDPISEHNRLYWYRQTLGQGPEFLTYFQNEAQLEKSRLLSDRFSAERPKGSFSTLEIQRTEQGDSAMYLCASSFRSYEQYFGPGTRLTVT.

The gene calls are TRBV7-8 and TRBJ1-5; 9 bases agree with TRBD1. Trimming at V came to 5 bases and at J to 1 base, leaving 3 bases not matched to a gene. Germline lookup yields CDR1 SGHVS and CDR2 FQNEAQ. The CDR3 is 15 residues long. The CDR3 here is CASSQQGASNQPQHF. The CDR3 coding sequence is TGTGCCAGCAGCCAACAGGGGGCGAGCAATCAGCCCCAGCATTTT.

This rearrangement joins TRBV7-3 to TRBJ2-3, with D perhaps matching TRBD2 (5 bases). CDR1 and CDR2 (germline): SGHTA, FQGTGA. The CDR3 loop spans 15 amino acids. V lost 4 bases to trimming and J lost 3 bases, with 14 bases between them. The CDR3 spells CASSSSAEVTDTQYF. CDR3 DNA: TGTGCCAGCAGCTCTTCTGCGGAGGTGACAGATACGCAGTATTTT.

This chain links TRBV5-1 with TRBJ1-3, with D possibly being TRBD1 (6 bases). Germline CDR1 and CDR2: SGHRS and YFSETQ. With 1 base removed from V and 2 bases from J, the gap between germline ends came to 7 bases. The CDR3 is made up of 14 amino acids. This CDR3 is CASSLRGTGNTIYF. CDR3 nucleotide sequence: TGCGCCAGCAGCTTGAGGGGGACTGGAAACACCATATATTTT.

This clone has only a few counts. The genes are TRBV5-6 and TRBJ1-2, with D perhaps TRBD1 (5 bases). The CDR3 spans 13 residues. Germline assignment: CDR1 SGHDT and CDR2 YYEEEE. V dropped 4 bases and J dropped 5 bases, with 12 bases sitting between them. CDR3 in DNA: TGTGCCAGCAGCCCGGAGGGGAAATATGGCTACACCTTC. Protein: CASSPEGKYGYTF.

Written as DNA, the CDR3 is TGCGCCAGCAGCCGCTCGGGACACCTTAACACCGGGGAGCTGTTTTTT. It is translated as CASSRSGHLNTGELFF. This rearrangement joins TRBV4-1 to TRBJ2-2; possibly TRBD1 for D (6 bases). CDR3 length equals 16 residues. Germline CDR1 is MGHRA and CDR2 is YSYEKL. The V gene lost 4 bases and the J gene lost 2 bases, with 14 bases spanning the gap.

CDR3 DNA sequence: TGTGCCAGCAGCTTCGACATCTCTAACTATGGCTACACCTTC. This gives the protein CASSFDISNYGYTF. The V call is TRBV5-4, the J call TRBJ1-2; no definite D call. Germline V lookup: CDR1 SGHNT, CDR2 YYREEE (reference sequence). Trimming left V 2 bases short and J 0 bases short, with 8 bases between. The CDR3 is 14 amino acids.

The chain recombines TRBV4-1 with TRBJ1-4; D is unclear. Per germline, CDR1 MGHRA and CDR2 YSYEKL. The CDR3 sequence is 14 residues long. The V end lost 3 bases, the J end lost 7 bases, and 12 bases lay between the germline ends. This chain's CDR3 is CASSHSGLGEKLFF. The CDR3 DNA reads TGCGCCAGCAGCCATTCGGGGTTGGGTGAAAAACTGTTTTTT.

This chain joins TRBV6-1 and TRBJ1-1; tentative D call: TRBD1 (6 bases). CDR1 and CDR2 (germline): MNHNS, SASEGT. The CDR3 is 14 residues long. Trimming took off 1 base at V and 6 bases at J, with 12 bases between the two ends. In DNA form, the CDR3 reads TGTGCCAGCAGTGAAGTGGACAGTCGGGCTGAAGCTTTCTTT. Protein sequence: CASSEVDSRAEAFF.

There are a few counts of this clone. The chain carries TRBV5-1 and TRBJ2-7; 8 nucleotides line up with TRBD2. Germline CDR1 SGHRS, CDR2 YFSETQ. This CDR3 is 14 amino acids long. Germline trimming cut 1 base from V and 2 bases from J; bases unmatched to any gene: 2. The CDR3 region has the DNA TGCGCCAGCAGCTTGAACGGGGGGGCCTACGAGCAGTACTTC. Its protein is CASSLNGGAYEQYF.

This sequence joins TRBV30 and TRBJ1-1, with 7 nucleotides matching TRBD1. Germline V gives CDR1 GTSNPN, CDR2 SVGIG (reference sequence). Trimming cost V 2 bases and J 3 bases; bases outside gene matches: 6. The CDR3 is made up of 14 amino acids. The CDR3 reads CAWSRVQGDTEAFF. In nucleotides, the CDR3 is TGTGCCTGGAGTAGGGTGCAGGGGGACACTGAAGCTTTCTTT.

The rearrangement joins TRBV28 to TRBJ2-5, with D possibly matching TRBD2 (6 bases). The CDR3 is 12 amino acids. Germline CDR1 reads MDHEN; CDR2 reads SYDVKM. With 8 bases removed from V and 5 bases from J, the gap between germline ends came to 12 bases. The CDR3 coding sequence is TGTGCCAGCCGGGCCCGGGGGGAGACCCAGTACTTC. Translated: CASRARGETQYF.

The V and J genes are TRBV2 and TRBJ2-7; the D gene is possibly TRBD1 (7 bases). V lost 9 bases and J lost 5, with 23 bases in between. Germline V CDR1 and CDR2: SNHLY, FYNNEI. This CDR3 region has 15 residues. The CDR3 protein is CARGEPGQGGHEQYF. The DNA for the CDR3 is TGTGCCAGAGGGGAGCCAGGGCAGGGGGGCCACGAGCAGTACTTC.

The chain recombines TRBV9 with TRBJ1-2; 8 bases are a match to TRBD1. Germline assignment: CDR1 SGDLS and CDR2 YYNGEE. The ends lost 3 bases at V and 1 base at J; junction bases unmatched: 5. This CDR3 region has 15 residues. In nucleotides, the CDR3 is TGTGCCAGCAGCGCAGGACAGGGCCGTAACTATGGCTACACCTTC. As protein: CASSAGQGRNYGYTF.

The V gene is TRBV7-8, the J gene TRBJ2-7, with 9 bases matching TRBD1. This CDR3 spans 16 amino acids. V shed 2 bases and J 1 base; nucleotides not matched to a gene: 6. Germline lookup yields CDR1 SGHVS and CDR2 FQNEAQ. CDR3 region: CASSLSGTGMSYEQYF. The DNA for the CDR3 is TGTGCCAGCAGCTTAAGCGGGACAGGGATGTCCTACGAGCAGTACTTC.

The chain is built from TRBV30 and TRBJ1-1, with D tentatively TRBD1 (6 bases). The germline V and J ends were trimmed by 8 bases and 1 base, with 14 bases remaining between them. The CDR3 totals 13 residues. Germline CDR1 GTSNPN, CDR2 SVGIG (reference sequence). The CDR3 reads CAGSRTANTEAFF. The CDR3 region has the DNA TGTGCCGGCTCCAGGACAGCGAACACTGAAGCTTTCTTT.

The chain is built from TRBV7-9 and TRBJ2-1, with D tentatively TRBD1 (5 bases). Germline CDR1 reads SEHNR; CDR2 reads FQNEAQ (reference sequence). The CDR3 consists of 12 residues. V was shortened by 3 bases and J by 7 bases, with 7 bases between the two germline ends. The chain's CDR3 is CASSFSGNEQFF. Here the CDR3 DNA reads TGTGCCAGCAGCTTTTCAGGGAATGAGCAGTTCTTC.

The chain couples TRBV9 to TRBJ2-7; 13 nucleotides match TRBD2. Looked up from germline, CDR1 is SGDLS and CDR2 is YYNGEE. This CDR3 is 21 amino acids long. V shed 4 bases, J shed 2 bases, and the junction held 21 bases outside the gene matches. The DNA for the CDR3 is TGTGCCAGCAGCCCTCAAACCCCGGGACTAGCGGGACCAGGGAGAACCTACGAGCAGTACTTC. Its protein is CASSPQTPGLAGPGRTYEQYF.

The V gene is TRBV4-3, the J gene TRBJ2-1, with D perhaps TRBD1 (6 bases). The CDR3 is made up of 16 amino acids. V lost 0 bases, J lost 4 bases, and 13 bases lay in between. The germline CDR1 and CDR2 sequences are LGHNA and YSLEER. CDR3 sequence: CASSQDLIGQYNEQFF. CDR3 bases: TGCGCCAGCAGCCAAGATCTTATAGGACAGTACAATGAGCAGTTCTTC.

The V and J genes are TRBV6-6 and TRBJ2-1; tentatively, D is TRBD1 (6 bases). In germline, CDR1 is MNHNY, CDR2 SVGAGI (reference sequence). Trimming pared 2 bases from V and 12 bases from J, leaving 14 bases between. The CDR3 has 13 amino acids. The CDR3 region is CASSYAGTFVQFF. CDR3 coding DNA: TGTGCCAGCAGTTACGCTGGGACATTCGTGCAGTTCTTC.

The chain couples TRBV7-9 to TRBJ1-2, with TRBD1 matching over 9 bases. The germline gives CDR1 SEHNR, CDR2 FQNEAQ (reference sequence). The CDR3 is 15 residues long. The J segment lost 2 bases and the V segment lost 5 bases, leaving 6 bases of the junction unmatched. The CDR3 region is CASSPLGQGNYGYTF. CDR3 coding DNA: TGTGCCAGCAGCCCTCTGGGACAGGGAAACTATGGCTACACCTTC.

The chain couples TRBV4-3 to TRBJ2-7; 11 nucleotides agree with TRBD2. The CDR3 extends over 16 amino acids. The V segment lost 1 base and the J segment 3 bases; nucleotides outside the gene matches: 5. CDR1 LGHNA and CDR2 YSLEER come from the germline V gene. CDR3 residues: CASSQGTSGGYYEQYF. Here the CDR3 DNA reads TGCGCCAGCAGCCAAGGAACTAGCGGGGGATACTACGAGCAGTACTTC.

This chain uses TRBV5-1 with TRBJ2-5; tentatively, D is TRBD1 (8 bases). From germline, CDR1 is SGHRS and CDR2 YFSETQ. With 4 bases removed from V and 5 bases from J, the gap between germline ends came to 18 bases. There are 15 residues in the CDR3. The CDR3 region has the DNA TGCGCCAGCAGCCAAGGACAGGGAGGGTGGGAGACCCAGTACTTC. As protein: CASSQGQGGWETQYF.

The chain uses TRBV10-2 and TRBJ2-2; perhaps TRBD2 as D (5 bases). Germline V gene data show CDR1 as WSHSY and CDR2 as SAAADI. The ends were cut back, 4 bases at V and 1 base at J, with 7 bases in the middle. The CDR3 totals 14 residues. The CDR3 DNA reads TGCGCCAGCAGTGGGACTGTGAACACCGGGGAGCTGTTTTTT. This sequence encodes CASSGTVNTGELFF.

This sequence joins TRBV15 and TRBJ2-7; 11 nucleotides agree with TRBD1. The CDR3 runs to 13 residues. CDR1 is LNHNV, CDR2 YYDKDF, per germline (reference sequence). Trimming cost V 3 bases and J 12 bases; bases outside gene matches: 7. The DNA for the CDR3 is TGTGCCACCAGCAGTCGCGGACAGGGGGCGGGGTACTTC. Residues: CATSSRGQGAGYF.

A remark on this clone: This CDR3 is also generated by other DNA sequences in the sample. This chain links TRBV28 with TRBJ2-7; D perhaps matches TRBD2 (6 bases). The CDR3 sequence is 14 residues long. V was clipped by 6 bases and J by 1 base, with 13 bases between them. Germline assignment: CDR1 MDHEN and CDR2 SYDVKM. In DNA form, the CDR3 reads TGTGCCAGCAGCGTCGGGGGACGTTCCTACGAGCAGTACTTC. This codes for CASSVGGRSYEQYF.

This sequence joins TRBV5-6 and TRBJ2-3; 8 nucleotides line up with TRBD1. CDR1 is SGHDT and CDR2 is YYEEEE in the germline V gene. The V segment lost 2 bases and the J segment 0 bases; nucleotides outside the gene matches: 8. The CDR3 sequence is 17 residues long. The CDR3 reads CASSFSGGGPSTDTQYF. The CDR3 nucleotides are TGTGCCAGCAGCTTTTCAGGGGGCGGACCTAGCACAGATACGCAGTATTTT.

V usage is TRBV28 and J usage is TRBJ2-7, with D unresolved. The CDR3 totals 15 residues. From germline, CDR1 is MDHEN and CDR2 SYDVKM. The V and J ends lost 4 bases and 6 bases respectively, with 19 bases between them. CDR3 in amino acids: CASSSLPGSSPEQYF. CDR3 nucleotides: TGTGCCAGCAGTTCGCTCCCCGGCAGTAGCCCCGAGCAGTACTTC.

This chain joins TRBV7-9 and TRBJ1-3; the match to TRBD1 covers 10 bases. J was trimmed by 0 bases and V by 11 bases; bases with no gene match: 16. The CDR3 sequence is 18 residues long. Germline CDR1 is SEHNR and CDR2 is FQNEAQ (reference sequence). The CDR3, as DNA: TGTGCCGGATCCGGGACAGGGGCCGCGAATTACTCTGGAAACACCATATATTTT. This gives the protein CAGSGTGAANYSGNTIYF.